These 27 T cell receptor beta chains were sequenced from one sample in a study of cytomegalovirus exposure and HLA in healthy donors. PCR involved 60 Vbeta and 13 Jbeta primers. This table comes from immunoSEQ multiplex PCR, and its TCRdb copy is limited to in-frame clones, with some not included. The top ten hold 4% to 5.5% of the sample, which has around 160,000 clones, about 65% seen once. The sequenced material came from PBMCs. Every receptor here comes from a woman between 18 and 30 years old in good health and CMV-seropositive.

V and J are TRBV25-1 and TRBJ2-4; TRBD1 agrees at 7 bases. The CDR3 covers 15 residues. Germline V gene sequence: CDR1 MGHDK, CDR2 SYGVNS. Trimming took 4 bases from V and 9 from J; bases not matched to a gene: 12. Here the CDR3 reads CASSARDSPDGIQYF. The CDR3 bases are TGTGCCAGCAGTGCCCGGGACAGCCCGGACGGCATTCAGTACTTC.

The chain combines TRBV10-3 with TRBJ1-2; the match to TRBD1 covers 7 bases. J lost 2 bases, V lost 2 bases, and 14 bases had no gene match. This CDR3 has 18 residues. The germline V gene has CDR1 ENHRY and CDR2 SYGVKD. The DNA for the CDR3 is TGTGCCATCAGTGAGCACCTAATACCGGGACAGATAAACTATGGCTACACCTTC. Residues: CAISEHLIPGQINYGYTF.

The chain has TRBV5-1 and TRBJ1-1; a weak D match, TRBD1 (5 bases). Trimming removed 0 bases at V and 3 bases at J, with 30 bases between. This CDR3 is 21 amino acids long. The germline gives CDR1 SGHRS, CDR2 YFSETQ. The CDR3 bases are TGCGCCAGCAGCTTGGCGGGGGGTGGGGTGGGTTTCGCCTATTCGGACACTGAAGCTTTCTTT. It specifies CASSLAGGGVGFAYSDTEAFF.

This clone was recorded a few times. The chain employs TRBV28 and TRBJ2-1; possible D gene TRBD1, 6 bases. Germline-derived CDR1 and CDR2 are MDHEN and SYDVKM. The CDR3 has 14 amino acids. The V gene lost 9 bases and the J gene lost 4 bases, with 16 bases spanning the gap. The CDR3 is CASRMDSEYNEQFF. The CDR3 bases are TGTGCCAGTCGGATGGACAGTGAGTACAATGAGCAGTTCTTC.

This chain links TRBV4-3 with TRBJ1-5; possible D gene TRBD1, 6 bases. CDR3 length: 19 amino acids. Per germline, CDR1 LGHNA and CDR2 YSLEER. Trimming took off 0 bases at V and 2 bases at J, with 20 bases between the two ends. CDR3 in DNA: TGCGCCAGCAGCCAAGAACTTTTAGGGGGGGCCCTTGGCAATCAGCCCCAGCATTTT. This encodes CASSQELLGGALGNQPQHF.

The chain combines TRBV5-1 with TRBJ2-5, with D hard to call. The V end was cut by 0 bases, the J end by 2 bases, with 8 bases between. Germline values: CDR1 SGHRS, CDR2 YFSETQ. The CDR3 runs to 14 residues. The CDR3 loop is CASSLVASQETQYF. CDR3 in DNA: TGCGCCAGCAGCTTGGTGGCCAGTCAAGAGACCCAGTACTTC. Together with reference TRBV5-1 and TRBJ2-5, the CDR3 gives the full variable domain: KAGVTQTPRYLIKTRGQQVTLSCSPISGHRSVSWYQQTPGQGLQFLFEYFSETQRNKGNFPGRFSGRQFSNSRSEMNVSTLELGDSALYLCASSLVASQETQYFGPGTRLLVL.

A single count supports this clone. The CDR3 sequence: CAWSVLDYRGEQFF. CDR3 DNA: TGTGCCTGGAGTGTACTTGACTACAGAGGGGAGCAGTTCTTC. The J gene is TRBJ2-1, the V gene TRBV30, with a tentative D call TRBD2 (5 bases). Per the germline V gene, CDR1 is GTSNPN and CDR2 is SVGIG (reference sequence). The CDR3 contains 14 residues. Trimming left V 0 bases short and J 10 bases short, with 16 bases between.

In this sample, this clone turned up once. The junction does not match germline at one end; this may be a read error. The genes are TRBV19 and TRBJ1-6; 8 bases are a match to TRBD1. CDR1 is LNHDA, CDR2 SQIVND, per germline (reference sequence). The CDR3 is made up of 14 amino acids. CDR3 sequence reads: CASRKDRVDSRLHF. DNA for the CDR3: TGTGCCAGTCGGAAGGACAGGGTAGATTCACGCCTCCACTTT.

A remark on this clone: Compared with germline, one end of the junction differs, possibly owing to a read error. Other DNA sequences of this sample code for an identical CDR3. The chain links TRBV28 to TRBJ1-1; 7 positions agree with TRBD1. Germline V lookup: CDR1 MDHEN, CDR2 SYDVKM. This CDR3 is built from 15 residues. In nucleotides, the CDR3 is TGTGCCAGCACCGACGAGGGACAGATAAACACTGAAGCTTTCTTC. The encoded protein is CASTDEGQINTEAFF.

The chain links TRBV5-6 to TRBJ2-1, with D perhaps matching TRBD1 (6 bases). The germline gives CDR1 SGHDT, CDR2 YYEEEE. The length of the CDR3 is 16 residues. V was clipped by 0 bases and J by 5 bases, with 15 bases between them. The CDR3 reads CASSLEVADRHNEQFF. The DNA for the CDR3 is TGTGCCAGCAGCTTGGAGGTCGCGGACAGACACAATGAGCAGTTCTTC.

The chain carries TRBV6-1 and TRBJ1-6, with TRBD1 as a possible D gene (6 bases). In germline, CDR1 is MNHNS, CDR2 SASEGT. The CDR3 totals 13 residues. The germline V and J ends were trimmed by 8 bases and 7 bases, with 12 bases remaining between them. In nucleotides, the CDR3 is TGTGCCAGCGGGGGCAGGCAAAATTCACCCCTCCACTTT. Amino acids: CASGGRQNSPLHF.

The chain combines TRBV30 with TRBJ1-4; D is undetermined. The germline V gene has CDR1 GTSNPN and CDR2 SVGIG (reference sequence). Trimming took 4 bases from V and 8 from J, leaving 8 bases between them. The CDR3 is 11 amino acids. The CDR3 coding sequence is TGTGCCTGGACTAATCGCGAAAAACTGTTTTTT. Translation: CAWTNREKLFF.

The rearrangement uses TRBV27 and TRBJ2-7; D possibly corresponds to TRBD2 (5 bases). This CDR3 comprises 13 residues. Deletions cut 5 bases from V and 5 bases from J, with 13 bases between. Germline V lookup: CDR1 MNHEY, CDR2 SMNVEV (reference sequence). CDR3 protein: CASSPRGRNEQYF. The DNA of the CDR3 is TGTGCCAGCAGTCCCCGGGGAAGGAACGAGCAGTACTTC.

The CDR3 reads CASSIDPEADTQYF. Here the CDR3 DNA reads TGTGCCAGTAGTATAGATCCAGAAGCGGATACGCAGTATTTT. V and J are TRBV19 and TRBJ2-3; D is ambiguous. Trimming took off 0 bases at V and 6 bases at J, with 10 bases between the two ends. There are 14 residues in the CDR3. Per the germline V gene, CDR1 is LNHDA and CDR2 is SQIVND (reference sequence). Filled out from reference TRBV19 and TRBJ2-3, the complete variable domain reads DGGITQSPKYLFRKEGQNVTLSCEQNLNHDAMYWYRQDPGQGLRLIYYSQIVNDFQKGDIAEGYSVSREKKESFPLTVTSAQKNPTAFYLCASSIDPEADTQYFGPGTRLTVL.

The chain is built from TRBV9 and TRBJ2-3, with unresolved D. The CDR3 runs to 14 residues. Trimming cost V 4 bases and J 6 bases, with 15 bases left between them. CDR1 and CDR2 from the germline V gene are SGDLS and YYNGEE. In DNA, the CDR3 is TGTGCCAGCAGCAGAGGCGGCTTGGAGGATACGCAGTATTTT. Its translation is CASSRGGLEDTQYF.

The chain is built from TRBV29-1 and TRBJ1-2, with 7 nucleotides matching TRBD1. V was pared by 4 bases and J by 9 bases, with 11 bases of the junction left unmatched. Looked up from germline, CDR1 is SQVTM and CDR2 is ANQGSEA. The CDR3 has 13 amino acids. CDR3 nucleotides: TGCAGCGTTGGGGGGCGGCAGGGGGGAAGCTACACCTTC. Translating gives CSVGGRQGGSYTF.

The gene calls are TRBV5-4 and TRBJ1-6; tentative D call: TRBD1 (5 bases). The V end was cut by 4 bases, the J end by 4 bases, with 9 bases between. CDR3 size: 14 residues. Germline V CDR1 and CDR2: SGHNT, YYREEE (reference sequence). The CDR3 reads CASSPDSYNSPLHF. As DNA, the CDR3 is TGTGCCAGCAGCCCAGACAGTTATAATTCACCCCTCCACTTT.

This chain joins TRBV4-2 and TRBJ2-7; 13 positions match TRBD2. Trimming removed 4 bases from V and 1 base from J; junction bases left unmatched: 13. The length of the CDR3 is 19 residues. The germline gives CDR1 LGHNA, CDR2 YNFKEQ. The CDR3 loop is CASSPPGTSGIRLSYEQYF. The CDR3 DNA sequence: TGTGCCAGCAGCCCCCCCGGGACTAGCGGGATACGATTGTCCTACGAGCAGTACTTC.

Concerning this clone itself: Other DNA sequences in the sample encode the same CDR3. The rearrangement joins TRBV27 to TRBJ2-3, with D possibly being TRBD2 (5 bases). V lost 2 bases and J 5 bases, leaving 5 bases between the germline ends. Germline loops: CDR1 MNHEY, CDR2 SMNVEV (reference sequence). The CDR3 has 12 amino acids. In DNA, the CDR3 is TGTGCCAGCAGTTTACGGGGAGATACGCAGTATTTT. This sequence encodes CASSLRGDTQYF.

The V and J genes are TRBV7-2 and TRBJ2-6; D call uncertain. Looked up from germline, CDR1 is SGHTA and CDR2 is FQGNSA. V was clipped by 3 bases and J by 0 bases, with 9 bases between them. This CDR3 is built from 16 residues. DNA of the CDR3: TGTGCCAGCAGCTTCTCGGTGCTCTCTGGGGCCAACGTCCTGACTTTC. Protein sequence: CASSFSVLSGANVLTF.

The chain recombines TRBV2 with TRBJ2-7; TRBD2 is a possible D gene (6 bases). CDR3 length equals 13 residues. V dropped 4 bases and J dropped 0 bases, with 7 bases sitting between them. The V gene's germline CDR1 is SNHLY and CDR2 FYNNEI. The CDR3: CASSAGSSYEQYF. CDR3 sequence (DNA): TGTGCCAGCAGTGCCGGGAGCTCCTACGAGCAGTACTTC.

This chain connects TRBV6-5 to TRBJ1-4, with 11 positions matching TRBD1. CDR1 is MNHEY and CDR2 is SVGAGI in the germline V gene. The CDR3 sequence is 15 residues long. V shed 2 bases and J 7 bases; nucleotides not matched to a gene: 3. CDR3 sequence (DNA): TGTGCCAGCAGTTACGCCGGGACAGGGGGTGAAAAACTGTTTTTT. Its protein is CASSYAGTGGEKLFF.

V gene TRBV7-2 combines with J gene TRBJ2-5; weak D call: TRBD2 (5 bases). The germline CDR1 and CDR2 sequences are SGHTA and FQGNSA. V was clipped by 1 base and J by 6 bases, with 12 bases between them. The CDR3 is made up of 14 amino acids. The CDR3 nucleotides read TGTGCCAGCAGCTTAGATTGGCGAGGGAAGACCCAGTACTTC. This translates into CASSLDWRGKTQYF.

In this sample, this clone turned up once. V usage is TRBV7-9 and J usage is TRBJ2-2, with a possible D match to TRBD1 (5 bases). V lost 0 bases and J lost 5, with 7 bases in between. Germline V gene lookup returns CDR1 SEHNR and CDR2 FQNEAQ (reference sequence). The CDR3 length is 14 residues. CDR3: CASSLARATGELFF. CDR3 DNA sequence: TGTGCCAGCAGCTTAGCCAGGGCAACCGGGGAGCTGTTTTTT.

The chain combines TRBV29-1 with TRBJ1-1, with D maybe TRBD1 (5 bases). Trimming took 5 bases from V and 5 from J, leaving 9 bases between them. CDR1 is SQVTM and CDR2 is ANQGSEA in the germline V gene. This CDR3 spans 11 amino acids. The CDR3 region has the DNA TGCAGCGTTAAAGGGGCGACTGAAGCTTTCTTT. Residues: CSVKGATEAFF.

This chain connects TRBV4-2 to TRBJ2-7; the match to TRBD2 covers 9 bases. The junction had 4 bases not matched to a gene; V was cut back by 1 base and J by 0 bases. This CDR3 contains 16 residues. CDR1 is LGHNA and CDR2 is YNFKEQ in the germline V gene. Here the CDR3 reads CASSQVGSGGSYEQYF. CDR3 sequence (DNA): TGTGCCAGCAGCCAAGTGGGTAGCGGGGGCTCCTACGAGCAGTACTTC.

This clone was detected only a few times. The genes are TRBV4-2 and TRBJ2-3; a possible D gene is TRBD1 (6 bases). V was clipped by 3 bases and J by 0 bases, with 25 bases between them. CDR3 length equals 20 residues. Germline V gene sequence: CDR1 LGHNA, CDR2 YNFKEQ. The CDR3 reads CASSQMGAQGHNSSTDTQYF. The CDR3 coding sequence is TGTGCCAGCAGCCAGATGGGGGCGCAGGGTCATAACTCTAGCACAGATACGCAGTATTTT.